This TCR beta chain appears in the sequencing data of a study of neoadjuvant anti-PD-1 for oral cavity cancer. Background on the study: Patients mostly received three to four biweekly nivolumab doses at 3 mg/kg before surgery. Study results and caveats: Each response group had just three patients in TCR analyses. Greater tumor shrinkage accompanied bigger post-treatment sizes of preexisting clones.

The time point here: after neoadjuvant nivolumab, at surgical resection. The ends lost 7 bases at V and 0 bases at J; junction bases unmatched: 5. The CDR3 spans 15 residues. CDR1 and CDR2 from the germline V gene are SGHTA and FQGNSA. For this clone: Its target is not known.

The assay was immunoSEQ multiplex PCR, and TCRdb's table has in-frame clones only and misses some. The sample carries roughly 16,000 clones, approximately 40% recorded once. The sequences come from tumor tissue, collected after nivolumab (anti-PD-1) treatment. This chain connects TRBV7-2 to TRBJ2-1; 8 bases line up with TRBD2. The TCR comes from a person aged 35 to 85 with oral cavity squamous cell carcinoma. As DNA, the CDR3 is TGTGCCAGCATCCCGGGGGGGACCTCCTACAATGAGCAGTTCTTC. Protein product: CASIPGGTSYNEQFF.